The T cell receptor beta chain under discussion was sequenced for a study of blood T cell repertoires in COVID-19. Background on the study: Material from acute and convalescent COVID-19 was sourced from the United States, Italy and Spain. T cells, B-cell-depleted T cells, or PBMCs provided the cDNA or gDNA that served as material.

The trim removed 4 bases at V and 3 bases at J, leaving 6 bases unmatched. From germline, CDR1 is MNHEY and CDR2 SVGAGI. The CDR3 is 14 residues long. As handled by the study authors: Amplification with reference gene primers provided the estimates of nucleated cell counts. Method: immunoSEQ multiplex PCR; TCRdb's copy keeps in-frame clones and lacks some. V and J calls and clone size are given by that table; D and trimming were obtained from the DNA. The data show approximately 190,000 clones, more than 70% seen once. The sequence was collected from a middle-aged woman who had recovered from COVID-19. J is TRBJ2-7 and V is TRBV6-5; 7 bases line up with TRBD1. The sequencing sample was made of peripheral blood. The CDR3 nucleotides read TGTGCCAGCAGTTCCTCCAGGGGGATCTACGAGCAGTACTTC. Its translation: CASSSSRGIYEQYF.